The 25 T cell receptor beta chains listed next were all sequenced from one sample in a study of T cell responses to AZD1222 COVID-19 vaccine. Clones were sequenced by immunoSEQ multiplex PCR, and TCRdb holds only the in-frame ones, with some missing. The data hold around 170,000 clones, with 90% observed a single time. The sample was peripheral blood, taken on day 0 of AZD1222 vaccination. Receptors originate from an adult in good health.

The chain couples TRBV28 to TRBJ1-2, with D hard to call. The CDR3 extends over 13 amino acids. V was cut by 6 bases and J by 7 bases, with 15 bases left in between. Germline loops: CDR1 MDHEN, CDR2 SYDVKM. Written as DNA, the CDR3 is TGTGCCAGCAGCCAGGCGGGGATCAGTGGCTACACCTTC. Protein: CASSQAGISGYTF.

The CDR3 bases are TGTGCCAGTAGTTCGGGGGGGTTTAACTATGGCTACACCTTC. It translates to CASSSGGFNYGYTF. The chain recombines TRBV19 with TRBJ1-2; D is perhaps TRBD1 (5 bases). Trimming shortened V by 5 bases and J by 1 base, and 11 bases separated the two germline ends. CDR3 length: 14 amino acids. Germline assignment: CDR1 LNHDA and CDR2 SQIVND (reference sequence).

The chain uses TRBV5-1 and TRBJ2-1, with a possible D match to TRBD1 (7 bases). V lost 6 bases and J lost 2, with 15 bases in between. CDR1 and CDR2 (germline): SGHRS, YFSETQ. The CDR3 loop spans 15 amino acids. CDR3 DNA sequence: TGCGCCAGCACAGTAGGAGGGACAGCCTACAATGAGCAGTTCTTC. This encodes CASTVGGTAYNEQFF.

V gene TRBV7-9 combines with J gene TRBJ2-1; 10 bases match TRBD2. Germline CDR1 reads SEHNR; CDR2 reads FQNEAQ (reference sequence). The ends lost 0 bases at V and 5 bases at J; junction bases unmatched: 13. This CDR3 is built from 19 residues. The CDR3 DNA is TGTGCCAGCAGCTTAGCGCGGGCTAGCGGGGGTGCGAGGGACAATGAGCAGTTCTTC. Amino acids: CASSLARASGGARDNEQFF.

This clone was detected a few times. The CDR3 DNA follows: TGTGCCAGCAGCCCTGACCGTGATCAGCCCCAGCATTTT. Protein sequence: CASSPDRDQPQHF. The V call is TRBV5-8, the J call TRBJ1-5; D uncertain. Looked up from germline, CDR1 is SGHTS and CDR2 is YDEGEE. The CDR3 spans 13 residues. Trimming cost V 4 bases and J 5 bases, with 10 bases left between them.

This clone appeared once. The chain links TRBV11-2 to TRBJ2-3; 7 bases align to TRBD2. Per germline, CDR1 SGHAT and CDR2 FQNNGV. This CDR3 has 16 amino acids. V gave up 4 bases and J gave up 1 base; unmatched junction bases: 8. CDR3 bases: TGTGCCAGCAGCTCCGCGGCGAGCGGGGGCACAGATACGCAGTATTTT. Its translation: CASSSAASGGTDTQYF.

The genes are TRBV6-5 and TRBJ2-7; TRBD2 is a possible D gene (5 bases). Deletions cut 7 bases from V and 0 bases from J, with 16 bases between. This CDR3 spans 15 amino acids. Germline lookup yields CDR1 MNHEY and CDR2 SVGAGI. This chain's CDR3 is CASTSRMEDSYEQYF. CDR3 DNA sequence: TGTGCCAGCACCTCGAGGATGGAGGACTCCTACGAGCAGTACTTC.

This clone has only one observation. The CDR3 sequence is CASSQGTSGGYEQYF. The CDR3 coding sequence is TGTGCCAGCTCCCAAGGGACTAGCGGGGGTTACGAGCAGTACTTC. The chain has TRBV18 and TRBJ2-7; TRBD2 agrees at 14 bases. The CDR3 spans 15 residues. The ends lost 6 bases at V and 4 bases at J; junction bases unmatched: 5. From germline, CDR1 is KGHSH and CDR2 LQKENI.

J is TRBJ1-5 and V is TRBV27; tentative D call: TRBD1 (5 bases). V was cut by 1 base and J by 7 bases, with 14 bases left in between. This CDR3 has 15 amino acids. Germline V lookup: CDR1 MNHEY, CDR2 SMNVEV (reference sequence). Here the CDR3 DNA reads TGTGCCAGCAGTTTATTTGCAGGGAATACGCAGCCCCAGCATTTT. Translating gives CASSLFAGNTQPQHF.

The genes are TRBV28 and TRBJ2-1; D is uncertain. Germline V CDR1 and CDR2: MDHEN, SYDVKM. The V end was cut by 6 bases, the J end by 4 bases, with 19 bases between. This CDR3 has 16 residues. The CDR3 region is CASRPDMWPPYNEQFF. The CDR3 DNA sequence: TGTGCCAGCAGGCCAGATATGTGGCCTCCTTACAATGAGCAGTTCTTC.

CDR3 coding DNA: TGTGCCAGCAGCGTACAGGGTGGCGGGGGTCCGGATGAGCAGTTCTTC. This codes for CASSVQGGGGPDEQFF. V gene TRBV7-2 combines with J gene TRBJ2-1; a weak D match, TRBD2 (7 bases). The V gene's germline CDR1 is SGHTA and CDR2 FQGNSA. CDR3 length equals 16 residues. Trimming stripped 5 bases from V and 8 bases from J, with 22 bases between.

This chain uses TRBV19 with TRBJ1-1, with 11 bases lining up with TRBD1. V shed 3 bases, J shed 5 bases, and the junction held 5 bases outside the gene matches. The germline V gene encodes CDR1 LNHDA and CDR2 SQIVND (reference sequence). This CDR3 comprises 15 residues. CDR3: CASSMGQGDGTEAFF. CDR3 nucleotides: TGTGCCAGTAGTATGGGACAGGGGGATGGGACTGAAGCTTTCTTT.

The chain links TRBV28 to TRBJ2-7; 9 nucleotides align to TRBD2. CDR1 is MDHEN, CDR2 SYDVKM, per germline. This CDR3 spans 14 amino acids. With 5 bases clipped from V and 7 bases from J, the junction kept 9 bases outside the gene matches. The CDR3 DNA sequence: TGTGCCAGCAGTGGGGCAGGACTAGCGTGGGAGCAGTACTTC. This encodes CASSGAGLAWEQYF.

The chain uses TRBV19 and TRBJ2-1; no clear D gene. Trimming took off 0 bases at V and 9 bases at J, with 6 bases between the two ends. Germline CDR1 reads LNHDA; CDR2 reads SQIVND (reference sequence). This CDR3 spans 12 amino acids. CDR3 in amino acids: CASSIEWGEQFF. The CDR3 region has the DNA TGTGCCAGTAGTATAGAGTGGGGTGAGCAGTTCTTC. Complete variable domain (other parts from reference TRBV19 and TRBJ2-1): DGGITQSPKYLFRKEGQNVTLSCEQNLNHDAMYWYRQDPGQGLRLIYYSQIVNDFQKGDIAEGYSVSREKKESFPLTVTSAQKNPTAFYLCASSIEWGEQFFGPGTRLTVL.

V usage is TRBV19 and J usage is TRBJ1-2; possibly TRBD1 for D (6 bases). Germline values: CDR1 LNHDA, CDR2 SQIVND (reference sequence). The germline V and J ends were trimmed by 5 bases and 0 bases, with 16 bases remaining between them. There are 16 residues in the CDR3. CDR3 region: CASSYTGPAANYGYTF. CDR3 sequence (DNA): TGTGCCAGTAGTTATACAGGGCCCGCCGCTAACTATGGCTACACCTTC. The full variable domain, its missing parts supplied by reference TRBV19 and TRBJ1-2, is DGGITQSPKYLFRKEGQNVTLSCEQNLNHDAMYWYRQDPGQGLRLIYYSQIVNDFQKGDIAEGYSVSREKKESFPLTVTSAQKNPTAFYLCASSYTGPAANYGYTFGSGTRLTVV.

Remarks on this clone: A junction boundary mismatches the germline segment, possibly from a read error. The V gene is TRBV7-3, the J gene TRBJ2-1; the D gene could be TRBD1 or TRBD2 (6 bases each). The CDR3 runs to 13 residues. Germline values: CDR1 SGHTA, CDR2 FQGTGA. The CDR3 loop reads CGGYNRSYNEQFF. The CDR3 DNA reads as TGCGGGGGCTACAATCGCTCCTACAATGAGCAGTTCTTC.

The chain couples TRBV3-1 (or the pseudogene TRBV3-2) to TRBJ1-2, with 9 bases matching TRBD1. V shed 2 bases and J 8 bases; nucleotides not matched to a gene: 15. This CDR3 contains 17 residues. Germline loops: CDR1 LGHDT, CDR2 YNNKEL (reference sequence). In DNA, the CDR3 is TGTGCCAGCAGCCAATCGTCCCGGGACAGGGTCGAAAAGGGCTACACCTTC. It codes for CASSQSSRDRVEKGYTF.

This rearrangement joins TRBV3-1 (or the pseudogene TRBV3-2) to TRBJ1-2; a possible D gene is TRBD1 (5 bases). This CDR3 is 12 amino acids long. The V gene's germline CDR1 is LGHDT and CDR2 YNNKEL (reference sequence). V was trimmed by 5 bases and J by 8 bases, leaving 12 bases between them. CDR3: CASSREAGGYTF. CDR3 sequence (DNA): TGTGCCAGCAGCAGGGAGGCAGGGGGCTACACCTTC.

The chain is built from TRBV21-1 and TRBJ2-3; the DNA was not compared with TRBD1, the D call given in the table. TRBV21-1 is a documented pseudogene. The CDR3 consists of 12 residues. CDR3 amino acids: CASSKTADTQYF. In DNA, the CDR3 is TGTGCCAGCAGCAAAACAGCAGATACGCAGTATTTT.

The V call is TRBV3-1 (or the pseudogene TRBV3-2), the J call TRBJ1-1; D unclear. Per germline, CDR1 LGHDT and CDR2 YNNKEL (reference sequence). CDR3 length equals 15 residues. V shed 4 bases and J shed 10 bases, with 22 bases lying between them. The chain's CDR3 is CASSPLGPVLMGAFF. CDR3 DNA sequence: TGTGCCAGCAGCCCCCTCGGACCGGTCCTCATGGGAGCTTTCTTT.

This clone was counted once. The rearrangement uses TRBV6-5 and TRBJ2-7, with D possibly matching TRBD1 (6 bases). CDR3 length: 13 residues. Looked up from germline, CDR1 is MNHEY and CDR2 is SVGAGI. Trimming cost V 9 bases and J 3 bases, with 15 bases left between them. CDR3 in amino acids: CASISDRGYEQYF. CDR3 nucleotide sequence: TGTGCCAGTATCTCGGACAGAGGCTACGAGCAGTACTTC.

The V gene is TRBV27, the J gene TRBJ1-2; TRBD1 matches at 10 bases. This CDR3 has 15 residues. The germline V gene has CDR1 MNHEY and CDR2 SMNVEV (reference sequence). V gave up 5 bases and J gave up 4 bases; unmatched junction bases: 7. The CDR3 region is CASSIPGQGFYGYTF. The CDR3 coding sequence is TGTGCCAGCAGTATACCGGGACAGGGGTTCTATGGCTACACCTTC.

This clone occurred once. The chain employs TRBV6-5 and TRBJ1-3, with D perhaps TRBD1 (6 bases). V dropped 6 bases and J dropped 4 bases, with 10 bases sitting between them. Germline CDR1 is MNHEY and CDR2 is SVGAGI. The CDR3 runs to 13 residues. CDR3 in amino acids: CASRLGGGNTIYF. The CDR3 DNA reads TGTGCCAGCAGGCTCGGGGGCGGAAACACCATATATTTT.

The chain uses TRBV5-1 and TRBJ1-1, with a weak D call TRBD1 (5 bases). Per germline, CDR1 SGHRS and CDR2 YFSETQ. V lost 5 bases and J lost 1, with 12 bases in between. The length of the CDR3 is 14 residues. In DNA form, the CDR3 reads TGCGCCAGCAGGATCGGGGCAGCGAACACTGAAGCTTTCTTT. Its protein product is CASRIGAANTEAFF.

The CDR3 DNA is TGCGCCAGCAGCCAATCCCTGGTGACAGGGCCCGCTAATGCGAACACCGGGGAGCTGTTTTTT. Its translation: CASSQSLVTGPANANTGELFF. The rearrangement joins TRBV4-1 to TRBJ2-2; 7 positions match TRBD1. The J segment lost 0 bases and the V segment lost 2 bases, leaving 18 bases of the junction unmatched. The CDR3 is 21 residues long. The germline CDR1 and CDR2 sequences are MGHRA and YSYEKL.